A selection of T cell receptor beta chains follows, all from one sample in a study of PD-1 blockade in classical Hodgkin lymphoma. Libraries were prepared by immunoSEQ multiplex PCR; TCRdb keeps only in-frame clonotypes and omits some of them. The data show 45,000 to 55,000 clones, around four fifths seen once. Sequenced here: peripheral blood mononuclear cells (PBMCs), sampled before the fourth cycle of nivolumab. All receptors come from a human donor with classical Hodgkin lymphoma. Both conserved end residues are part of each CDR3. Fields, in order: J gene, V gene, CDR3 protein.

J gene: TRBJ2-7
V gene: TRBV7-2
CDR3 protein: CASSLWGWDNEQYF

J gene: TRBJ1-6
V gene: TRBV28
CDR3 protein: CASSLLDQGSYNSPLHF

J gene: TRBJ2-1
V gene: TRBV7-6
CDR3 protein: CASSLTASYYNEQFF

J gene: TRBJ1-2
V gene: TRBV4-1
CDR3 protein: CASSPGYGYTF

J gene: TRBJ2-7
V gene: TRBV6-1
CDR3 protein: CASRPGTGGSEQYF

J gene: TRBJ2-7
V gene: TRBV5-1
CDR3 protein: CASSLRGRGYEQYF

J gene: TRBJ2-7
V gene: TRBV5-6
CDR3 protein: CASRSGGANLEQYF

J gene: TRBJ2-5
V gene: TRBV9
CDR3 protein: CASSVAPTGAGGPQETQYF

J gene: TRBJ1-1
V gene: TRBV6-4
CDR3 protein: CASSDSKGQGGAFF

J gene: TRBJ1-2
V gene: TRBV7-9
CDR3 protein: CASSPRTVYGYTF

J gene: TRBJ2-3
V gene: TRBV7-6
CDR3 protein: CASSLGSGRTDTQYF

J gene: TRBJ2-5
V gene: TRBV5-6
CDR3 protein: CASSPLRYGSQETQYF

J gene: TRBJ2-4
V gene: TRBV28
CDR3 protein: CASSLSYGENIQYF

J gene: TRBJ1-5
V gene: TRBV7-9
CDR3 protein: CASSVGTIQSNQPQHF

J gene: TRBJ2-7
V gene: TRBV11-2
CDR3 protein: CASSRSGWSYEQYF

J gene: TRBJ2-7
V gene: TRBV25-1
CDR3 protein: CASSGTWGPYEQYF

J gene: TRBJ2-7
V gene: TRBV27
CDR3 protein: CASSLSGANEQYF

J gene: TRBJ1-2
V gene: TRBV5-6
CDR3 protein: CASSLVTSTEVGYTF

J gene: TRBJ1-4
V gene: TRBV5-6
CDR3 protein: CASSLGPANEKLFF

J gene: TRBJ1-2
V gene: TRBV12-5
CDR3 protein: CASALDRAENVDGYTF

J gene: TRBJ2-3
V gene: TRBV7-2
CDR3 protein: CASSLVPGGSGTDTQYF

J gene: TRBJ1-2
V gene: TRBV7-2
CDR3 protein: CASSLNQYYTNYGYTF

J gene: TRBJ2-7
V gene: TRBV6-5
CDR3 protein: CASNTKRQGPYEQYF

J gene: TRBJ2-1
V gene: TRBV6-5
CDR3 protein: CASRSTGGGWDEQFF

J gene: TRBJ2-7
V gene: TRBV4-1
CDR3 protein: CASSLQTDSYEQYF

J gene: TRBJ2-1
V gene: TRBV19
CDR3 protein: CASSGGEQFF

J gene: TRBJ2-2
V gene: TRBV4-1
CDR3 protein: CASSRLAGVSNTGELFF

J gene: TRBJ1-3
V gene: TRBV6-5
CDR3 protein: CASSYSAWVAGNTIYF

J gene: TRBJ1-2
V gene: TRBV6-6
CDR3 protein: CASSSAANYGYTF

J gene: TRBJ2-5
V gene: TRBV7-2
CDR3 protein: CASSLGVALQETQYF

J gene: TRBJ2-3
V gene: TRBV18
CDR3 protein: CASSPSRTRRYSTDTQYF

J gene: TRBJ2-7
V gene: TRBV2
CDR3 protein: CASSENGGTRQYF

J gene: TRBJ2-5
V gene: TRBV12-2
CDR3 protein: CATRGTGVGEETQYF

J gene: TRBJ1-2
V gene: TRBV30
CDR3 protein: CAWSRPVVGYGYTF

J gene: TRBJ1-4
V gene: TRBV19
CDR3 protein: CASTPDSYEKLFF

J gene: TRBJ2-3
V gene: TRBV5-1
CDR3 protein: CASSLARTGVSDTQYF

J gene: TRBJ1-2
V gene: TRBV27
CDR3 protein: CASSIDRRANYGYTF

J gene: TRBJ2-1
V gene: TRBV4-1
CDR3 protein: CASSQEVGLSFEQFF

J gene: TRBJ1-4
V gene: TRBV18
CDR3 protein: CASSTDRGRRDEKLFF

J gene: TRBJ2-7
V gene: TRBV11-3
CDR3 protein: CASSLDWESSYEQYF

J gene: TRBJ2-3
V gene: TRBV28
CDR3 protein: CASSPPHGGEGDTQYF

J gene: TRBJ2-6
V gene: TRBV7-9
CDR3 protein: CASSSTRGPGANVLTF

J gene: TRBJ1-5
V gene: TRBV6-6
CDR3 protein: CASSQGQGNQPQHF

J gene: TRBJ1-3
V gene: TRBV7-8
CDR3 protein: CASSWGYRGSGNTIYF

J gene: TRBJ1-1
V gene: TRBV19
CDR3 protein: CASSPLTGARTEAFF

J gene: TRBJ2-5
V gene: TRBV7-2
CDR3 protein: CASSSYQETQYF

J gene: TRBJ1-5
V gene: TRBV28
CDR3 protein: CASSLRGFQPQHF

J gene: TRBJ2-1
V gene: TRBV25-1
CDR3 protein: CATRGRDWALLEQFF

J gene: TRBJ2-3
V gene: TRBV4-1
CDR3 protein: CASRASAASRYTQYF

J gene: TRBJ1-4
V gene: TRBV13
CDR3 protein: CASSSTGGDEKLFF

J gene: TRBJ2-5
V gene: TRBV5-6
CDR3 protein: CASSPGTVLGETQYF